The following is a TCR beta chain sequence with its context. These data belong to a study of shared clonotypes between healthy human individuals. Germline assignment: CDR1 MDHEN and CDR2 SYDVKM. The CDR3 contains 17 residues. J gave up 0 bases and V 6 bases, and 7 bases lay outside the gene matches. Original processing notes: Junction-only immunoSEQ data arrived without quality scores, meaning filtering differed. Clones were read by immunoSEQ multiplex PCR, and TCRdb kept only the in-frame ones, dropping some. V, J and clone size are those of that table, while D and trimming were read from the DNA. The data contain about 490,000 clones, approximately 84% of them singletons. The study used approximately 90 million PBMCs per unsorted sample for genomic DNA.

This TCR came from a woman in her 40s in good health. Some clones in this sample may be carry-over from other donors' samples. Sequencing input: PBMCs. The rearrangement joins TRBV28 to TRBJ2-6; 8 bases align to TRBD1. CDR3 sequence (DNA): TGTGCCAGCAGACCCGGGACAGGTCCCTCTGGGGCCAACGTCCTGACTTTC. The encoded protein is CASRPGTGPSGANVLTF.